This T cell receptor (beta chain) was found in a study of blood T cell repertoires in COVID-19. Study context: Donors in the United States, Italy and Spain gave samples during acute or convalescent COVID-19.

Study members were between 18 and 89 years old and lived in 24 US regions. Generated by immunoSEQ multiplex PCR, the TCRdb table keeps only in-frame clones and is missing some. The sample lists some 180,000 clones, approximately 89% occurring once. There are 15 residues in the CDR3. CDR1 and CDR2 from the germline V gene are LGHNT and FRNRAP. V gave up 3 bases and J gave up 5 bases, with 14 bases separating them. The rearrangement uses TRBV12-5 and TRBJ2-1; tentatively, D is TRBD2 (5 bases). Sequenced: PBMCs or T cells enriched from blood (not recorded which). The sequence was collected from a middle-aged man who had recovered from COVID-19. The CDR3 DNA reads TGTGCTAGTGGTTTACCCCCCGGGCGGGACAATGAGCAGTTCTTC. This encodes CASGLPPGRDNEQFF.